These 24 T cell receptor beta chains came from one sample sequenced in a study of blood T cell repertoires in COVID-19. This table comes from immunoSEQ multiplex PCR, and its TCRdb copy is limited to in-frame clones, with some not included. Of under 250,000 clones in the sample, approximately 78% are singletons; the top ten hold less than 3.5%. Sequencing was done on a sample of peripheral blood. These TCRs come from a young woman with acute or convalescent COVID-19.

The V call is TRBV19, the J call TRBJ2-3; 10 bases align to TRBD2. J was trimmed by 4 bases and V by 5 bases; bases with no gene match: 9. The CDR3 contains 16 residues. The V gene's germline CDR1 is LNHDA and CDR2 SQIVND (reference sequence). DNA for the CDR3: TGTGCCAGTAGTGCGCTAGCGGGAGTTGGGGCAGATACGCAGTATTTT. It translates to CASSALAGVGADTQYF.

The gene calls are TRBV7-9 and TRBJ2-1, with 9 bases matching TRBD2. Germline V gene lookup returns CDR1 SEHNR and CDR2 FQNEAQ (reference sequence). The CDR3 covers 18 residues. The V and J ends lost 1 base and 3 bases, in that order; junction bases with no gene match: 10. CDR3 amino acids: CASSLGALSSGSYNEQFF. The CDR3 nucleotides are TGTGCCAGCAGCTTAGGGGCCCTTAGTAGCGGGAGCTACAATGAGCAGTTCTTC.

The gene calls are TRBV10-1 and TRBJ2-2, with D possibly being TRBD2 (6 bases). The length of the CDR3 is 16 residues. Germline V lookup: CDR1 WNHNN, CDR2 SYGVQD (reference sequence). The ends were cut back, 3 bases at V and 2 bases at J, with 13 bases in the middle. CDR3 in amino acids: CASSDYGTQNTGELFF. The CDR3 DNA is TGCGCCAGCAGTGATTACGGGACTCAAAACACCGGGGAGCTGTTTTTT.

As regards this clone: This may stem from a read error, because a much larger clone lies one nucleotide away. The chain links TRBV6-2 or TRBV6-3 to TRBJ2-7, with 15 nucleotides matching TRBD2. The CDR3 is made up of 18 amino acids. CDR1 MNHEY and CDR2 SVGEGT come from the germline V gene. DNA of the CDR3: TGTGCCGGCAGGTACGACCCATGGACTAGCGGGAGGGCCTACGAGCAGTACTTC. This translates into CAGRYDPWTSGRAYEQYF.

In its sample, this clone ranks as medium-sized. This chain links TRBV7-2 with TRBJ2-3; D not certain. V was clipped by 3 bases and J by 7 bases, with 8 bases between them. Per the germline V gene, CDR1 is SGHTA and CDR2 is FQGNSA. This CDR3 spans 12 amino acids. CDR3 amino acids: CASSLRWNTQYF. The CDR3 bases are TGTGCCAGCAGCTTGAGGTGGAATACGCAGTATTTT.

The chain couples TRBV5-4 to TRBJ1-1; D remains unclear. The CDR3 spans 14 residues. Germline CDR1 SGHNT, CDR2 YYREEE (reference sequence). V was cut by 0 bases and J by 2 bases, with 8 bases left in between. The CDR3 DNA reads TGTGCCAGCAGCTTGGATCTTGTCAACACTGAAGCTTTCTTT. This translates into CASSLDLVNTEAFF. The variable domain in full, with the rest retrieved from reference TRBV5-4 and TRBJ1-1, is ETGVTQSPTHLIKTRGQQVTLRCSSQSGHNTVSWYQQALGQGPQFIFQYYREEENGRGNFPPRFSGLQFPNYSSELNVNALELDDSALYLCASSLDLVNTEAFFGQGTRLTVV.

Comment on this clone: The same CDR3 can be traced to other DNA sequences in this sample. Here the CDR3 reads CASSLDRGNQPQHF. CDR3 in DNA: TGTGCCAGCAGCCTGGACAGGGGTAATCAGCCCCAGCATTTT. The V call is TRBV7-2, the J call TRBJ1-5; 9 bases are a match to TRBD1. Losses at the gene ends were 5 bases for V and 4 bases for J; bases not matched to a gene: 3. The CDR3 has 14 amino acids. Germline V gene lookup returns CDR1 SGHTA and CDR2 FQGNSA.

The J gene is TRBJ1-1, the V gene TRBV30; TRBD1 matches 7 bases. The germline V gene encodes CDR1 GTSNPN and CDR2 SVGIG (reference sequence). The CDR3 has 13 residues. The trim removed 5 bases at V and 5 bases at J, leaving 8 bases unmatched. CDR3 loop: CAWVQGVGTEAFF. CDR3 in DNA: TGTGCCTGGGTTCAGGGGGTTGGGACTGAAGCTTTCTTT.

The genes are TRBV6-5 and TRBJ2-7, with a possible D match to TRBD2 (6 bases). From germline, CDR1 is MNHEY and CDR2 SVGAGI. The CDR3 sequence is 15 residues long. The V end lost 2 bases, the J end lost 2 bases, and 13 bases lay between the germline ends. In DNA form, the CDR3 reads TGTGCCAGCAGTTACAAGGGGAGGAGGACCTACGAGCAGTACTTC. Protein sequence: CASSYKGRRTYEQYF.

The rearrangement joins TRBV27 to TRBJ2-7; weak D call: TRBD2 (6 bases). Trimming removed 4 bases from V and 5 bases from J, with 15 bases in between. Germline V gives CDR1 MNHEY, CDR2 SMNVEV (reference sequence). This CDR3 is built from 14 residues. The CDR3 here is CASSSYLGGNEQYF. For the CDR3, the DNA is TGTGCCAGCAGTTCCTACCTGGGGGGTAACGAGCAGTACTTC.

The chain recombines TRBV7-6 with TRBJ2-1, with TRBD2 as a possible D gene (6 bases). Trimming took off 6 bases at V and 9 bases at J, with 24 bases between the two ends. The CDR3 spans 16 residues. Germline V lookup: CDR1 SGHVS, CDR2 FNYEAQ. CDR3 nucleotides: TGTGCCAGCAGTCCTACCCTAGGGGACCTGGGGGGTGAGCAGTTCTTC. Amino acid sequence: CASSPTLGDLGGEQFF.

This clone was detected once. This CDR3 reads CASSLDGTFQETQYF. DNA of the CDR3: TGTGCCAGCAGCTTAGACGGGACTTTCCAAGAGACCCAGTACTTC. The rearrangement links TRBV7-2 to TRBJ2-5, with D perhaps matching TRBD2 (6 bases). V was cut by 1 base and J by 1 base, with 10 bases left in between. The germline CDR1 and CDR2 sequences are SGHTA and FQGNSA. This CDR3 contains 15 residues.

The chain is built from TRBV5-6 and TRBJ2-2; possible D gene TRBD2, 5 bases. Germline V gene data show CDR1 as SGHDT and CDR2 as YYEEEE. The length of the CDR3 is 14 residues. The germline V and J ends were trimmed by 4 bases and 4 bases, with 11 bases remaining between them. The CDR3 here is CASSTEVSTGELFF. The CDR3 DNA follows: TGTGCCAGCAGCACGGAGGTTAGCACCGGGGAGCTGTTTTTT.

The chain combines TRBV28 with TRBJ2-7; 12 bases match TRBD1. The CDR3 totals 15 residues. Losses at the gene ends were 5 bases for V and 5 bases for J; bases not matched to a gene: 7. CDR1 and CDR2 from the germline V gene are MDHEN and SYDVKM. CDR3 in amino acids: CASSPQGTGGNEQYF. CDR3 nucleotides: TGTGCCAGCAGTCCTCAGGGGACAGGGGGCAACGAGCAGTACTTC.

The chain employs TRBV7-8 and TRBJ1-1; TRBD1 agrees at 8 bases. J gave up 6 bases and V 5 bases, and 5 bases lay outside the gene matches. Germline CDR1 is SGHVS and CDR2 is FQNEAQ. The CDR3 runs to 13 residues. The CDR3 sequence: CASSRAGGSEAFF. The CDR3 DNA reads as TGTGCCAGCAGCCGGGCAGGGGGCTCTGAAGCTTTCTTT. Drawing the rest from reference TRBV7-8 and TRBJ1-1, the complete variable domain is GAGVSQSPRYKVAKRGQDVALRCDPISGHVSLFWYQQALGQGPEFLTYFQNEAQLDKSGLPSDRFFAERPEGSVSTLKIQRTQQEDSAVYLCASSRAGGSEAFFGQGTRLTVV.

V usage is TRBV3-1 (or the pseudogene TRBV3-2) and J usage is TRBJ2-7, with D tentatively TRBD1 (5 bases). V dropped 2 bases and J dropped 1 base, with 9 bases sitting between them. The CDR3 covers 14 residues. Germline V gives CDR1 LGHDT, CDR2 YNNKEL (reference sequence). Here the CDR3 reads CASSQNDRSYEQYF. CDR3 nucleotides: TGTGCCAGCAGCCAAAATGACAGATCCTACGAGCAGTACTTC.

This clone was observed a few times. The chain links TRBV7-8 to TRBJ1-6; D uncertain. V lost 2 bases, J lost 5 bases, and 13 bases lay in between. The CDR3 is made up of 16 amino acids. CDR1 and CDR2 from the germline V gene are SGHVS and FQNEAQ. CDR3 region: CASSLFMGGDNSPLHF. The DNA for the CDR3 is TGTGCCAGCAGCTTATTCATGGGAGGTGATAATTCACCCCTCCACTTT.

CDR3: CASSTQGGTEAFF. The CDR3 nucleotides read TGTGCCAGCAGTACCCAGGGTGGGACTGAAGCTTTCTTT. The genes are TRBV6-5 and TRBJ1-1; TRBD1 might be the D (5 bases). Per germline, CDR1 MNHEY and CDR2 SVGAGI. Trimming cost V 5 bases and J 5 bases, with 12 bases left between them. CDR3 length equals 13 residues.

This rearrangement joins TRBV28 to TRBJ2-4, with TRBD2 matching over 14 bases. CDR1 is MDHEN and CDR2 is SYDVKM in the germline V gene. The CDR3 consists of 13 residues. Germline trimming cut 7 bases from V and 11 bases from J; bases unmatched to any gene: 4. The CDR3 DNA reads TGTGCCAGCATGACTAGCGGGAGGGCCTTTCAGTACTTC. Translation gives CASMTSGRAFQYF.

V gene TRBV29-1 combines with J gene TRBJ2-7; D gene uncertain. This CDR3 has 11 residues. Trimming left V 7 bases short and J 6 bases short, with 13 bases between. Germline V gene lookup returns CDR1 SQVTM and CDR2 ANQGSEA. The CDR3 here is CSAKTLGEQYF. DNA for the CDR3: TGCAGCGCCAAGACATTAGGCGAGCAGTACTTC.

The V and J genes are TRBV4-3 and TRBJ2-1; possibly TRBD2 for D (5 bases). CDR3 length equals 17 residues. Trimming removed 11 bases at V and 5 bases at J, with 28 bases between. The germline CDR1 and CDR2 sequences are LGHNA and YSLEER. DNA of the CDR3: TGCGCCGGACTGGGCCCAATTGTCCCCGATAGTAACAATGAGCAGTTCTTC. Translating it yields CAGLGPIVPDSNNEQFF.

At least ten counts were recorded for this clone. This rearrangement joins TRBV2 to TRBJ1-2; the D is unclear. CDR1 and CDR2 (germline): SNHLY, FYNNEI. V was shortened by 1 base and J by 3 bases, with 6 bases between the two germline ends. This CDR3 has 13 amino acids. The CDR3 loop is CASSEVADYGYTF. In DNA form, the CDR3 reads TGTGCCAGCAGTGAAGTGGCGGACTATGGCTACACCTTC.

The V gene is TRBV20-1, the J gene TRBJ1-2; no definite D call. V was cut by 3 bases and J by 3 bases, with 11 bases left in between. CDR1 and CDR2 from the germline V gene are DFQATT and SNEGSKA (reference sequence). CDR3 length: 13 residues. The CDR3 region is CSASRPGDYGYTF. The CDR3 DNA is TGCAGTGCTAGTCGTCCAGGTGACTATGGCTACACCTTC.

In this sample, this clone turned up many times. The chain is built from TRBV15 and TRBJ1-4, with D perhaps matching TRBD1 (6 bases). This CDR3 is built from 15 residues. The germline gives CDR1 LNHNV, CDR2 YYDKDF (reference sequence). The V and J ends lost 8 bases and 4 bases respectively, with 17 bases between them. The CDR3 region has the DNA TGTGCCACCGCAGTCGGTCAGGGGAATAATGAAAAACTGTTTTTT. Amino acid sequence: CATAVGQGNNEKLFF.